This T cell receptor beta chain was recovered during a study of cytomegalovirus exposure and HLA in healthy donors. A word on this clone: The junction differs from germline at one of its ends, possibly a read error.

The PCR made use of 60 Vbeta and 13 Jbeta primers. Sequenced by immunoSEQ multiplex PCR; TCRdb stores in-frame clones only, minus some. Of 160,000 or so clones detected, about four fifths appear once; the ten largest clones hold about 4.8%. CDR3 length: 13 amino acids. Germline values: CDR1 MDHEN, CDR2 SYDVKM. Sequencing was performed on PBMCs. The rearrangement links TRBV28 to TRBJ1-1; no definite D call. This clonotype was obtained from a man aged 30-40 years in good health and CMV-seronegative. The CDR3 loop is CASSFIRTGELHF. The CDR3, as DNA: TGTGCCAGCAGTTTCATCCGGACCGGGGAGTTACACTTT.